This T cell receptor (beta chain) comes out of a study of blood T cell repertoires in COVID-19 (dated by TCRdb to the early 2020s). Background for the entire study: Collaborator samples came from the United States, Italy and Spain and covered acute and convalescent phases of COVID-19. The material from the prospective study consisted of cDNA or gDNA derived from T cells, B-cell-depleted T cells, or PBMCs. Subjects who had been exposed to COVID-19, were actively infected with it, or had recovered from it provided the deeply sampled blood TCRbeta repertoires that made up the dataset. The repertoires were released in a freely available public database intended as a resource for research on the immune response to SARS-CoV-2. The samples were drawn from two sources: the first 160 participants of the ongoing ImmuneRACE study, and 1,254 subjects contributed by 6 global collaborators. A de-identified subject ID, COVID-19 status, age in years and sex were almost always included in the sample metadata. HLA class I and class II types, where available, came from metadata supplied by the sample provider rather than from assay-based typing.

The immunoSEQ Assay, a bias-controlled multiplex PCR, was used to amplify TCRbeta CDR3 regions from genomic DNA. For the original study's pipeline: The number of nucleated cells in each sample was estimated by amplification of reference gene primers within the assay. To quantify the absolute abundance of each unique TCRbeta CDR3 rearrangement, sequence reads were collapsed and filtered. Productive Simpson clonality was computed per sample as the square root of Simpson's diversity index over productive rearrangements. The table was pulled from immuneACCESS by TCRdb, which kept in-frame rearrangements only. Such tables lose some clones; where checked, under half of the loss comes from unresolved V genes, and the rest has no known cause. The V and J calls and clone size come from that table; D and trimming were worked out from the DNA. This sample lists about 220,000 clones; around 87% were detected once. Jointly, the top ten make up less than 15% of the sample.

The study at large found these results: The amount of clinical and demographic metadata varied by source and participant and was provided uncurated.

Enrolling through a virtual design, the prospective study's participants ranged in age from roughly 18 to 89 years and lived across about two dozen United States geographic areas. In the prospective study, cohorts were assigned on the basis of participant-reported clinical history obtained from a screening survey and a study questionnaire. Exposed participants were defined as having been in contact with someone with a PCR-confirmed or clinician-diagnosed COVID-19 case within 2 weeks of study entry. In the prospective study, mobile phlebotomists collected whole blood, serum and a nasopharyngeal or oropharyngeal swab from each participant. Participants in the prospective study had the option to provide additional blood draws and questionnaires over an approximately 2-month period. Blood samples from the prospective study were shipped frozen or at room temperature prior to DNA extraction. In this sample, this clone turned up once. No antigen is known for it. One base away there is no much larger clone; base qualities are not given.

Germline trimming amounts to 0 bases on V and 6 bases on J, with 13 as the count of junction bases outside the gene matches. The germline V gene yields SGHRS for CDR1 and YFSETQ for CDR2. The CDR3 measures 17 amino acids from cysteine to phenylalanine. Only CDR3 DNA is held: 51 bases, read in frame from base 1. Material: PBMCs or T cells enriched from blood (not recorded which). The chain was built from TRBV5-1 and TRBJ2-7; 9 middle bases align to TRBD1. The TCR comes from a man aged 25-45 years who had been exposed to COVID-19. The DNA is as follows: TGCGCCAGCAGCTTGGCTTGGATGGGACAGGGTGGTGGCGAGCAGTACTTC. Its translation is CASSLAWMGQGGGEQYF.